Presented here are 19 T cell receptor beta chains from one specimen sequenced in a study of beta chain features in type 1 diabetes. Expressed TCRB transcripts were sequenced because the entire RNA isolate underwent reverse transcription. Profiled with immunoSEQ multiplex PCR; TCRdb holds only in-frame clones, not every one. The sample lists 810,000 or so clones, around a sixth occurring once. The sequenced sample was naive CD4+ T cells from blood. The receptors shown here come from a woman aged 18-30 years in good health.

The chain joins TRBV2 to TRBJ2-7; 12 bases line up with TRBD1. This CDR3 region has 15 residues. V trimming: 6 bases; J trimming: 6 bases; junction bases outside the gene matches: 9. Germline CDR1 reads SNHLY; CDR2 reads FYNNEI. CDR3 sequence reads: CASSPRGTGGLEQYF. Here the CDR3 DNA reads TGTGCCAGCAGCCCAAGAGGGACAGGGGGCCTCGAGCAGTACTTC.

Remarks on this clone: The identical CDR3 is also encoded by other nucleotide sequences in the sample. This chain uses TRBV18 with TRBJ2-3; D remains unclear. Trimming removed 3 bases from V and 2 bases from J, with 6 bases in between. The CDR3 sequence is 13 residues long. Per the germline V gene, CDR1 is KGHSH and CDR2 is LQKENI. The CDR3 spells CASSPQDTDTQYF. In DNA, the CDR3 is TGTGCCAGCTCACCCCAGGACACAGATACGCAGTATTTT. The full variable domain, completed using reference TRBV18 and TRBJ2-3, is NAGVMQNPRHLVRRRGQEARLRCSPMKGHSHVYWYRQLPEEGLKFMVYLQKENIIDESGMPKERFSAEFPKEGPSILRIQQVVRGDSAAYFCASSPQDTDTQYFGPGTRLTVL.

V and J are TRBV14 and TRBJ2-1, with D uncertain. Germline loops: CDR1 SGHDN, CDR2 FVKESK. V was shortened by 3 bases and J by 3 bases, with 15 bases between the two germline ends. This CDR3 is built from 16 residues. The CDR3 nucleotides are TGTGCCAGCAGCCATTTTCCCGCGGCCGTCTACAATGAGCAGTTCTTC. It translates to CASSHFPAAVYNEQFF.

This clone was seen only a few times. The chain is built from TRBV5-1 and TRBJ2-6; D not resolved. The CDR3 runs to 15 residues. V was pared by 3 bases and J by 2 bases, with 9 bases between. Germline V lookup: CDR1 SGHRS, CDR2 YFSETQ. The DNA for the CDR3 is TGCGCCAGCAGCTCGTGGCAGACTGGGGCCAACGTCCTGACTTTC. It translates to CASSSWQTGANVLTF.

Regarding this clone: The same CDR3 can be traced to other DNA sequences in this sample. The V call is TRBV9, the J call TRBJ2-3, with D hard to call. The CDR3 totals 13 residues. Germline-derived CDR1 and CDR2 are SGDLS and YYNGEE. The ends were cut back, 0 bases at V and 4 bases at J, with 6 bases in the middle. CDR3 protein: CASSVALADTQYF. Here the CDR3 DNA reads TGTGCCAGCAGCGTAGCTTTGGCAGATACGCAGTATTTT.

This clone was observed a few times. This rearrangement joins TRBV7-2 to TRBJ2-7; no reliable D call. This CDR3 has 12 residues. Germline V gene sequence: CDR1 SGHTA, CDR2 FQGNSA. The V and J ends lost 5 bases and 2 bases respectively, with 7 bases between them. The CDR3 is CASSLLTYEQYF. Written as DNA, the CDR3 is TGTGCCAGCAGCCTCCTTACCTACGAGCAGTACTTC.

The chain is built from TRBV2 and TRBJ1-2, with D unresolved. Per germline, CDR1 SNHLY and CDR2 FYNNEI. V was trimmed by 6 bases and J by 3 bases, leaving 11 bases between them. This CDR3 spans 13 amino acids. The CDR3 protein is CASSSPVYYGYTF. The DNA of the CDR3 is TGTGCCAGCAGCTCGCCAGTCTACTATGGCTACACCTTC.

This sequence joins TRBV5-6 and TRBJ2-1; 9 bases map to TRBD2. This CDR3 contains 16 residues. With 4 bases clipped from V and 6 bases from J, the junction kept 11 bases outside the gene matches. Germline V CDR1 and CDR2: SGHDT, YYEEEE. The CDR3 sequence: CASSATGTSKFNEQFF. The CDR3 region has the DNA TGTGCCAGCAGCGCGACCGGGACTAGCAAATTCAATGAGCAGTTCTTC. The full variable domain, with the rest looked up from reference TRBV5-6 and TRBJ2-1, is DAGVTQSPTHLIKTRGQQVTLRCSPKSGHDTVSWYQQALGQGPQFIFQYYEEEERQRGNFPDRFSGHQFPNYSSELNVNALLLGDSALYLCASSATGTSKFNEQFFGPGTRLTVL.

This clone appeared a few times. The chain carries TRBV6-6 and TRBJ2-7, with D perhaps being TRBD1 or TRBD2 (5 bases each). The CDR3 spans 16 residues. V was clipped by 6 bases and J by 6 bases, with 24 bases between them. The V gene's germline CDR1 is MNHNY and CDR2 SVGAGI (reference sequence). The CDR3 DNA sequence: TGTGCCAGCAGACTAATGGATGGGACGACCTTTTCCGAGCAGTACTTC. Translation gives CASRLMDGTTFSEQYF.

A few counts support this clone. The V and J genes are TRBV2 and TRBJ1-2, with 9 bases matching TRBD1. The CDR3 runs 13 residues. Germline CDR1 is SNHLY and CDR2 is FYNNEI. V lost 5 bases and J lost 8; bases outside the gene matches: 6. The CDR3 bases are TGTGCCAGCAGTCGACAGGGGGAGTTGGGCTACACCTTC. Protein sequence: CASSRQGELGYTF. Full variable domain (remainder filled in from reference TRBV2 and TRBJ1-2): EPEVTQTPSHQVTQMGQEVILRCVPISNHLYFYWYRQILGQKVEFLVSFYNNEISEKSEIFDDQFSVERPDGSNFTLKIRSTKLEDSAMYFCASSRQGELGYTFGSGTRLTVV.

This clone was observed a handful of times. The chain uses TRBV5-1 and TRBJ2-7; 9 positions agree with TRBD1. The CDR3 runs to 18 residues. Germline trimming cut 4 bases from V and 2 bases from J; bases unmatched to any gene: 16. Germline CDR1 reads SGHRS; CDR2 reads YFSETQ. For the CDR3, the DNA is TGCGCCAGCAGCCCACTGACTATAAACCGGGACAGGGCCTACGAGCAGTACTTC. This codes for CASSPLTINRDRAYEQYF.

This clone turned up a few times. This same CDR3 is encoded by further DNA sequences in the sample. This chain joins TRBV18 and TRBJ1-1; D is undetermined. Germline CDR1 is KGHSH and CDR2 is LQKENI. This CDR3 spans 14 amino acids. The V end was cut by 2 bases, the J end by 1 base, with 8 bases between. CDR3 sequence: CASSPLAGNTEAFF. CDR3 nucleotide sequence: TGTGCCAGCTCACCATTGGCAGGGAACACTGAAGCTTTCTTT. Full variable domain (remainder filled in from reference TRBV18 and TRBJ1-1): NAGVMQNPRHLVRRRGQEARLRCSPMKGHSHVYWYRQLPEEGLKFMVYLQKENIIDESGMPKERFSAEFPKEGPSILRIQQVVRGDSAAYFCASSPLAGNTEAFFGQGTRLTVV.

The rearrangement links TRBV28 to TRBJ2-7, with D possibly matching TRBD2 (5 bases). The CDR3 covers 14 residues. The V and J ends lost 6 bases and 2 bases respectively, with 14 bases between them. Germline V gene lookup returns CDR1 MDHEN and CDR2 SYDVKM. CDR3 sequence reads: CASRATRLTYEQYF. CDR3 DNA sequence: TGTGCCAGCAGGGCAACTAGACTCACCTACGAGCAGTACTTC.

Points on this clone: A junction end diverges from the germline sequence, so it may reflect a read error. This CDR3 is also generated by other DNA sequences in the sample. The chain couples TRBV28 to TRBJ2-7; 8 bases agree with TRBD2. In germline, CDR1 is MDHEN, CDR2 SYDVKM. The CDR3 loop spans 15 amino acids. The CDR3 bases are TGTGCCAGCAGTTCCCTAGCGGGTGTCTTCTACGAACAGTACTTC. It yields the protein CASSSLAGVFYEQYF.

This clone was counted a few times. The J gene is TRBJ2-2, the V gene TRBV7-3, with a tentative D call TRBD1 (5 bases). V lost 2 bases, J lost 0 bases, and 10 bases lay in between. The CDR3 contains 16 residues. CDR1 is SGHTA and CDR2 is FQGTGA in the germline V gene. DNA of the CDR3: TGTGCCAGCAGCTTACTCCTACAGGCGAACACCGGGGAGCTGTTTTTT. Encoded protein: CASSLLLQANTGELFF.

The chain is built from TRBV6-6 and TRBJ2-3; the D gene is possibly TRBD1 (6 bases). Germline V gene lookup returns CDR1 MNHNY and CDR2 SVGAGI (reference sequence). The CDR3 is 15 residues long. Trimming left V 0 bases short and J 5 bases short, with 12 bases between. DNA for the CDR3: TGTGCCAGCAGTTACTCAGCTAAAGGGGGAGATACGCAGTATTTT. Protein: CASSYSAKGGDTQYF.

This clone was counted a few times. This chain joins TRBV6-1 and TRBJ1-2; no clear D gene. Trimming cost V 6 bases and J 4 bases, with 15 bases left between them. This CDR3 is built from 14 residues. CDR1 is MNHNS and CDR2 is SASEGT in the germline V gene. CDR3 region: CASRGSGEAYGYTF. In DNA, the CDR3 is TGTGCCAGCAGGGGGAGCGGGGAAGCCTATGGCTACACCTTC.

The V gene is TRBV7-2, the J gene TRBJ2-2; D is uncertain. The germline V and J ends were trimmed by 5 bases and 3 bases, with 4 bases remaining between them. There are 12 residues in the CDR3. CDR1 is SGHTA, CDR2 FQGNSA, per germline. CDR3 protein: CASSRDTGELFF. For the CDR3, the DNA is TGTGCCAGCAGCAGAGACACCGGGGAGCTGTTTTTT.

This clone was observed a handful of times. The chain joins TRBV4-3 to TRBJ2-3; TRBD2 matches 7 bases. CDR1 and CDR2 from the germline V gene are LGHNA and YSLEER. With 1 base clipped from V and 2 bases from J, the junction kept 6 bases outside the gene matches. The CDR3 runs 16 residues. In DNA, the CDR3 is TGCGCCAGCAGCCAAGGGTACGGGGGGTTCACAGATACGCAGTATTTT. This codes for CASSQGYGGFTDTQYF.